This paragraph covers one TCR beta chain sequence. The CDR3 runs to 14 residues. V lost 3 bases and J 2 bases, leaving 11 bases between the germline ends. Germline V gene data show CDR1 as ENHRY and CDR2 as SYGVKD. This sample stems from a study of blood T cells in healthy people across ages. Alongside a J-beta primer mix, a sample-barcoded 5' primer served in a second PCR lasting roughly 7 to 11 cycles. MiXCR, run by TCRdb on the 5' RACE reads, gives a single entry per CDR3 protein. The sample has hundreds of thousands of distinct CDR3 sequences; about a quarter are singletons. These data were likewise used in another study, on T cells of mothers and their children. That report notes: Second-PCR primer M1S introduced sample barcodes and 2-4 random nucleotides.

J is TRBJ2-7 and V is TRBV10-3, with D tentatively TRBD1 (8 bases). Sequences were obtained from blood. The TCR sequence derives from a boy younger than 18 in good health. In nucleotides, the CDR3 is TGTGCCATCAGTGAACAGGGGGGGACCTACGAGCAGTACTTC. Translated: CAISEQGGTYEQYF.